Each of the 18 T cell receptor beta chains below was sequenced from the same sample in a study of T-cell reconstitution after alpha-beta-depleted transplantation in children. For TCRbeta, the library was prepared with unique molecular identifiers. TCRdb fed the PCR reads into MiXCR, producing one record per CDR3 protein. The table has about 540,000 distinct CDR3 sequences, approximately 30% seen once; the top ten hold under 45%. Sequencing used PBMCs, obtained before TCRalphabeta/CD19-depleted stem cell transplant. The origin of the receptors is a boy younger than two with Wiskott-Aldrich syndrome, due to receive a stem cell transplant.

This clonotype was counted only a few times. CDR3 loop: CASTSGPGNYQPQHF. CDR3 bases: TGTGCCAGCACCTCCGGGCCGGGGAACTATCAGCCCCAGCATTTT. J is TRBJ1-5 and V is TRBV5-5; D not resolved. In germline, CDR1 is SGHKS, CDR2 YYEKEE (reference sequence). CDR3 length: 15 residues. Trimming cost V 6 bases and J 5 bases, with 18 bases left between them.

This chain uses TRBV6-2 or TRBV6-3 with TRBJ2-5; possible D gene TRBD2, 6 bases. Germline CDR1 is MNHEY and CDR2 is SVGEGT. The CDR3 runs to 15 residues. V lost 6 bases and J 1 base, leaving 15 bases between the germline ends. The CDR3 coding sequence is TGTGCCAGCAGCGACGGGAGCACATTCCAAGAGACCCAGTACTTC. Its protein product is CASSDGSTFQETQYF.

This clonotype has more than one count but fewer than ten. The V gene is TRBV29-1, the J gene TRBJ1-2; no firm D call. The CDR3 extends over 14 amino acids. Trimming stripped 6 bases from V and 2 bases from J, with 16 bases between. Per the germline V gene, CDR1 is SQVTM and CDR2 is ANQGSEA. CDR3 sequence: CSVVDVTKNYGYTF. The CDR3 region has the DNA TGCAGCGTAGTAGACGTCACAAAGAACTATGGCTACACCTTC.

The chain's CDR3 is CAISPGGYNEQFF. The CDR3 region has the DNA TGTGCCATCAGTCCGGGAGGGTACAATGAGCAGTTCTTC. V and J are TRBV10-3 and TRBJ2-1, with 8 bases matching TRBD2. The germline V gene has CDR1 ENHRY and CDR2 SYGVKD. The CDR3 runs to 13 residues. V shed 5 bases and J 4 bases; nucleotides not matched to a gene: 1.

This chain links TRBV12-3 or TRBV12-4 with TRBJ1-4; perhaps TRBD1 as D (5 bases). The CDR3 covers 15 residues. V lost 3 bases, J lost 0 bases, and 8 bases lay in between. The CDR3 bases are TGTGCCAGCAGTTTGACAGTTGCAACTAATGAAAAACTGTTTTTT. Translating gives CASSLTVATNEKLFF.

This clonotype was counted only a few times. The chain employs TRBV20-1 and TRBJ2-7; D is ambiguous. The CDR3 length is 11 residues. Deletions cut 2 bases from V and 3 bases from J, with 5 bases between. Germline-derived CDR1 and CDR2 are DFQATT and SNEGSKA (reference sequence). In nucleotides, the CDR3 is TGCAGTGCTAGAAGATACTACGAGCAGTACTTC. Residues: CSARRYYEQYF.

V usage is TRBV25-1 and J usage is TRBJ2-5, with a possible D match to TRBD2 (5 bases). V lost 6 bases, J lost 2 bases, and 13 bases lay in between. The CDR3 spans 14 residues. Germline CDR1 is MGHDK and CDR2 is SYGVNS. Here the CDR3 reads CASSPSTRQETQYF. The CDR3 nucleotides read TGTGCCAGCAGCCCCTCCACTAGACAAGAGACCCAGTACTTC.

This clonotype has just a few counts. The chain links TRBV5-1 to TRBJ2-5, with D perhaps matching TRBD1 or TRBD2 (6 bases each). Germline V gene lookup returns CDR1 SGHRS and CDR2 YFSETQ. This CDR3 is 15 amino acids long. Trimming took 6 bases from V and 3 from J, leaving 18 bases between them. The CDR3 sequence: CASKRLGGFKETQYF. The CDR3, as DNA: TGCGCCAGCAAGCGACTAGGGGGGTTCAAAGAGACCCAGTACTTC.

There are a few counts of this clonotype. The chain couples TRBV11-2 to TRBJ2-1; 7 nucleotides line up with TRBD1. The CDR3 has 15 residues. Germline V lookup: CDR1 SGHAT, CDR2 FQNNGV. After removal of 5 bases from V and 2 bases from J, the junction contained 6 bases not matched to a gene. CDR3 sequence (DNA): TGTGCCAGCAGCGTGGGACAGCCTACCTACAATGAGCAGTTCTTC. Translating gives CASSVGQPTYNEQFF. The full variable domain, with the rest looked up from reference TRBV11-2 and TRBJ2-1, is EAGVAQSPRYKIIEKRQSVAFWCNPISGHATLYWYQQILGQGPKLLIQFQNNGVVDDSQLPKDRFSAERLKGVDSTLKIQPAKLEDSAVYLCASSVGQPTYNEQFFGPGTRLTVL.

This clonotype turned up a few times. This CDR3 reads CSAARGGISYNEQFF. Written as DNA, the CDR3 is TGCAGCGCCGCCCGAGGTGGAATTAGTTACAATGAGCAGTTCTTC. The genes are TRBV29-1 and TRBJ2-1; D ambiguous. The CDR3 loop spans 15 amino acids. CDR1 SQVTM and CDR2 ANQGSEA come from the germline V gene. Trimming shortened V by 7 bases and J by 4 bases, and 20 bases separated the two germline ends.

This clonotype was seen a handful of times. Mismatch with germline at one junction end may stem from a read error. The chain joins TRBV19 to TRBJ1-5, with a weak D call TRBD1 (5 bases). CDR3 length equals 15 residues. In germline, CDR1 is LNHDA, CDR2 SQIVND (reference sequence). The DNA for the CDR3 is TGTGCCAGAAGTAGCTACCAGGGAGGCAATCAGCCCCAGCATTTT. The encoded protein is CARSSYQGGNQPQHF.

This clonotype was seen more than once but under ten times. The chain combines TRBV19 with TRBJ1-5; 8 bases line up with TRBD1. The CDR3 runs 13 residues. The J segment lost 7 bases and the V segment lost 3 bases, leaving 2 bases of the junction unmatched. Germline-derived CDR1 and CDR2 are LNHDA and SQIVND (reference sequence). The DNA of the CDR3 is TGTGCCAGTAGTATTCAGGGGGCCCAGCCCCAGCATTTT. The encoded protein is CASSIQGAQPQHF.

The chain couples TRBV12-3 or TRBV12-4 to TRBJ2-1; D tentatively reads TRBD1 or TRBD2 (6 bases each). CDR3 length: 13 amino acids. The V end lost 6 bases, the J end lost 9 bases, and 15 bases lay between the germline ends. The CDR3 DNA sequence: TGTGCCAGCAGCCAAATAAAGGGGGGTGAGCAGTTCTTC. This translates into CASSQIKGGEQFF.

V usage is TRBV20-1 and J usage is TRBJ2-1, with D possibly TRBD2 on 6 matching bases. CDR3 length: 15 amino acids. Germline assignment: CDR1 DFQATT and CDR2 SNEGSKA (reference sequence). V was clipped by 1 base and J by 6 bases, with 16 bases between them. Written as DNA, the CDR3 is TGCAGTGCTAGAGGGGGTAGCGGAGCTATCAATGAGCAGTTCTTC. Its translation is CSARGGSGAINEQFF.

The genes are TRBV20-1 and TRBJ2-7, with TRBD2 matching over 10 bases. V lost 3 bases, J lost 7 bases, and 9 bases stayed unmatched. Germline V gene data show CDR1 as DFQATT and CDR2 as SNEGSKA (reference sequence). The CDR3 sequence is 14 residues long. This CDR3 reads CSARTAGGPREQYF. The CDR3 region has the DNA TGCAGTGCTAGGACAGCGGGAGGGCCGAGAGAGCAGTACTTC.

This clonotype was seen repeatedly, ten times or more. The V call is TRBV29-1, the J call TRBJ2-1; no clear D gene. CDR3 length equals 12 residues. The germline V gene encodes CDR1 SQVTM and CDR2 ANQGSEA. V lost 7 bases and J 3 bases, leaving 10 bases between the germline ends. This CDR3 is CSGWTDYNEQFF. Written as DNA, the CDR3 is TGCAGCGGGTGGACGGACTACAATGAGCAGTTCTTC.

About this clonotype itself: This may come from a read error, since a much larger clone is one base off. J is TRBJ2-1 and V is TRBV20-1; D unresolved. Looked up from germline, CDR1 is DFQATT and CDR2 is SNEGSKA (reference sequence). The CDR3 runs to 12 residues. This chain's CDR3 is CSVPGPWGEHFF. Here the CDR3 DNA reads TGCAGTGTCCCCGGCCCATGGGGTGAGCATTTCTTC.

This rearrangement joins TRBV7-7 to TRBJ2-2, with D maybe TRBD2 (5 bases). The CDR3 is 15 amino acids. Trimming shortened V by 2 bases and J by 2 bases, and 9 bases separated the two germline ends. CDR1 is SSHAT and CDR2 is FNYEAQ in the germline V gene (reference sequence). The CDR3 is CASSLSGSNTGELFF. DNA for the CDR3: TGTGCCAGCAGCTTATCGGGGTCTAACACCGGGGAGCTGTTTTTT.